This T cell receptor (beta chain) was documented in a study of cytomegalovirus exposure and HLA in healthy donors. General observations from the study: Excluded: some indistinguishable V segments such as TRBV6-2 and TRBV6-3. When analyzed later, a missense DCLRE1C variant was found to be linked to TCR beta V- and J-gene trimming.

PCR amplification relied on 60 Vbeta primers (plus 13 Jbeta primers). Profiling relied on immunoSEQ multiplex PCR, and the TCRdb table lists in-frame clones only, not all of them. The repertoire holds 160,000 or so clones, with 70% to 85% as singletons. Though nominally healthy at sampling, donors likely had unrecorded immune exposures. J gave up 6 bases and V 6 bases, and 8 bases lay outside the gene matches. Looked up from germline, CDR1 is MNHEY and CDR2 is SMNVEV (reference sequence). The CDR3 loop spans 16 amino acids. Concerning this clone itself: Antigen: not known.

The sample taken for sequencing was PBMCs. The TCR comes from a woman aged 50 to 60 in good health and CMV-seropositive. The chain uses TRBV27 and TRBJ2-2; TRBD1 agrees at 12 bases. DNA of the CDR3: TGTGCCAGCAGCTCTAAGGGGACAGGGGGCCCCGGGGAGCTGTTTTTT. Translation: CASSSKGTGGPGELFF.